One and the same sample provided the 27 T cell receptor beta chains below, sequenced in a study of blood T cell repertoires in COVID-19. The data were produced by immunoSEQ multiplex PCR, yet TCRdb's version contains in-frame clones alone and is incomplete. This table holds some 21,000 clones, around 89% found once. Sample: peripheral blood. The receptors were gathered from a man between 65 and 85 years old with active COVID-19.

The V call is TRBV2, the J call TRBJ1-6, with 9 bases lining up with TRBD1. The CDR3 is 15 amino acids. Germline V CDR1 and CDR2: SNHLY, FYNNEI. V shed 5 bases, J shed 7 bases, and the junction held 6 bases outside the gene matches. This chain's CDR3 is CASSIGQGPNSPLHF. The CDR3, as DNA: TGTGCCAGCAGTATCGGACAGGGGCCAAATTCACCCCTCCACTTT.

The chain carries TRBV7-8 and TRBJ2-1; TRBD2 matches at 9 bases. With V trimmed by 5 bases and J by 1 base, 6 bases remained unmatched. CDR3 size: 16 residues. The germline CDR1 and CDR2 sequences are SGHVS and FQNEAQ. The CDR3 DNA reads TGTGCCAGCAGCCCTTCGGGACTAGCTTCCTACAATGAGCAGTTCTTC. Amino acid sequence: CASSPSGLASYNEQFF. The whole variable domain, remainder taken from reference TRBV7-8 and TRBJ2-1, is GAGVSQSPRYKVAKRGQDVALRCDPISGHVSLFWYQQALGQGPEFLTYFQNEAQLDKSGLPSDRFFAERPEGSVSTLKIQRTQQEDSAVYLCASSPSGLASYNEQFFGPGTRLTVL.

This chain uses TRBV7-9 with TRBJ2-5, with 7 positions matching TRBD2. Germline CDR1 is SEHNR and CDR2 is FQNEAQ (reference sequence). The CDR3 has 15 residues. With 5 bases clipped from V and 1 base from J, the junction kept 7 bases outside the gene matches. CDR3 DNA: TGTGCCAGCAGCCGGGGGGATCCAACCCAAGAGACCCAGTACTTC. Protein: CASSRGDPTQETQYF. Full variable domain (outside the CDR3, taken from reference TRBV7-9 and TRBJ2-5): DTGVSQNPRHKITKRGQNVTFRCDPISEHNRLYWYRQTLGQGPEFLTYFQNEAQLEKSRLLSDRFSAERPKGSFSTLEIQRTEQGDSAMYLCASSRGDPTQETQYFGPGTRLLVL.

This chain connects TRBV7-8 to TRBJ2-3; 10 bases are a match to TRBD2. This CDR3 contains 14 residues. V shed 2 bases and J 8 bases; nucleotides not matched to a gene: 4. The V gene's germline CDR1 is SGHVS and CDR2 FQNEAQ. The CDR3 DNA follows: TGTGCCAGCAGCTTATTAGCTAGCGGGGGTACGCAGTATTTT. Translation gives CASSLLASGGTQYF.

The chain couples TRBV12-5 to TRBJ2-2, with TRBD2 matching 10 bases. V gave up 5 bases and J gave up 2 bases; unmatched junction bases: 5. The CDR3 length is 16 residues. Germline CDR1 is LGHNT and CDR2 is FRNRAP. The CDR3 coding sequence is TGTGCTAGTGGTATGACTAGCGGGTACAACACCGGGGAGCTGTTTTTT. Translating it yields CASGMTSGYNTGELFF.

This clone came up a few times. The chain links TRBV5-6 to TRBJ2-7; weak D call: TRBD1 (6 bases). V lost 1 base to trimming and J lost 1 base, with 21 bases between them. Germline V gene lookup returns CDR1 SGHDT and CDR2 YYEEEE. The CDR3 consists of 18 residues. In DNA, the CDR3 is TGTGCCAGCAGCTTGTCCTCAACAGGGCGGTTTACTTCCTACGAGCAGTACTTC. Protein sequence: CASSLSSTGRFTSYEQYF. The complete variable domain, with remaining parts taken from reference TRBV5-6 and TRBJ2-7, reads DAGVTQSPTHLIKTRGQQVTLRCSPKSGHDTVSWYQQALGQGPQFIFQYYEEEERQRGNFPDRFSGHQFPNYSSELNVNALLLGDSALYLCASSLSSTGRFTSYEQYFGPGTRLTVT.

J is TRBJ1-2 and V is TRBV19, with 8 nucleotides matching TRBD1. The CDR3 length is 13 residues. With V trimmed by 7 bases and J by 8 bases, 9 bases remained unmatched. Germline V CDR1 and CDR2: LNHDA, SQIVND (reference sequence). The CDR3 region is CASMGRTGRGYTF. CDR3 nucleotide sequence: TGTGCCAGTATGGGAAGGACAGGGCGAGGCTACACCTTC.

This clone was seen a single time. The V gene is TRBV19, the J gene TRBJ2-1; D gene unclear. Looked up from germline, CDR1 is LNHDA and CDR2 is SQIVND (reference sequence). The CDR3 runs 14 residues. V lost 4 bases, J lost 5 bases, and 12 bases lay in between. CDR3 DNA sequence: TGTGCCAGTAGTAGATTAAGCAGCGACAATGAGCAGTTCTTC. Protein sequence: CASSRLSSDNEQFF. Full variable domain (remainder filled in from reference TRBV19 and TRBJ2-1): DGGITQSPKYLFRKEGQNVTLSCEQNLNHDAMYWYRQDPGQGLRLIYYSQIVNDFQKGDIAEGYSVSREKKESFPLTVTSAQKNPTAFYLCASSRLSSDNEQFFGPGTRLTVL.

The chain couples TRBV11-3 to TRBJ2-1; no clear D gene. V gave up 4 bases and J gave up 6 bases, with 13 bases separating them. Germline V lookup: CDR1 SGHNT, CDR2 YENEEA. This CDR3 is built from 14 residues. The CDR3 loop is CASSSGERVNEQFF. CDR3 sequence (DNA): TGTGCCAGCAGCTCGGGTGAGCGAGTCAATGAGCAGTTCTTC.

The chain uses TRBV6-5 and TRBJ2-3; a possible D gene is TRBD1 (5 bases). The CDR3 totals 14 residues. Germline V gene lookup returns CDR1 MNHEY and CDR2 SVGAGI. V was trimmed by 6 bases and J by 1 base, leaving 11 bases between them. The CDR3: CASRTDGGTDTQYF. CDR3 DNA: TGTGCCAGCAGGACAGATGGCGGCACAGATACGCAGTATTTT.

The V and J genes are TRBV19 and TRBJ1-2; D may be TRBD1 (5 bases). CDR3 length equals 14 residues. V lost 6 bases, J lost 4 bases, and 15 bases lay in between. Per the germline V gene, CDR1 is LNHDA and CDR2 is SQIVND (reference sequence). The CDR3 bases are TGTGCCAGTAGACCCCAGGACAACCTCTATGGCTACACCTTC. Residues: CASRPQDNLYGYTF.

The CDR3: CATSDLIEKMNTEAFF. CDR3 in DNA: TGTGCCACCAGTGATCTAATCGAAAAGATGAACACTGAAGCTTTCTTT. The chain employs TRBV24-1 and TRBJ1-1; D remains ambiguous. Per the germline V gene, CDR1 is KGHDR and CDR2 is SFDVKD. The CDR3 has 16 amino acids. Trimming removed 3 bases at V and 0 bases at J, with 13 bases between.

This chain uses TRBV5-5 with TRBJ1-2; possible D gene TRBD1, 5 bases. The V end was cut by 0 bases, the J end by 3 bases, with 12 bases between. This CDR3 region has 15 residues. Germline-derived CDR1 and CDR2 are SGHKS and YYEKEE (reference sequence). The CDR3 region has the DNA TGTGCCAGCAGCTTGGGGGGGACGGGGGACTATGGCTACACCTTC. Its translation is CASSLGGTGDYGYTF.

CDR3 nucleotide sequence: TGTGCCAGCAGCTATGCCGTAGACTATGGCTACACCTTC. It codes for CASSYAVDYGYTF. The chain carries TRBV6-6 and TRBJ1-2, with no clear D. V was shortened by 6 bases and J by 3 bases, with 11 bases between the two germline ends. Germline lookup yields CDR1 MNHNY and CDR2 SVGAGI (reference sequence). This CDR3 comprises 13 residues.

V usage is TRBV2 and J usage is TRBJ2-7; 7 bases agree with TRBD1. The CDR3 covers 16 residues. V shed 4 bases, J shed 4 bases, and the junction held 13 bases outside the gene matches. Germline V lookup: CDR1 SNHLY, CDR2 FYNNEI. The CDR3 loop is CASSADRALVGYEQYF. CDR3 sequence (DNA): TGTGCCAGCAGTGCCGACAGGGCCCTCGTGGGGTACGAGCAGTACTTC.

The chain carries TRBV5-1 and TRBJ2-3, with 8 positions matching TRBD1. This CDR3 has 17 residues. V shed 0 bases, J shed 1 base, and the junction held 7 bases outside the gene matches. From germline, CDR1 is SGHRS and CDR2 YFSETQ. This CDR3 is CASSLVPPGQGTDTQYF. The CDR3 bases are TGCGCCAGCAGCTTGGTTCCACCGGGACAGGGCACAGATACGCAGTATTTT.

This clone appeared a single time. The V call is TRBV5-1, the J call TRBJ2-3; no clear D gene. Trimming took off 1 base at V and 0 bases at J, with 9 bases between the two ends. This CDR3 has 15 amino acids. Germline V gene sequence: CDR1 SGHRS, CDR2 YFSETQ. CDR3 in amino acids: CASSLISTSTDTQYF. In DNA, the CDR3 is TGCGCCAGCAGCTTGATATCGACTAGCACAGATACGCAGTATTTT.

This chain links TRBV7-9 with TRBJ2-5, with 8 bases that match TRBD2. The CDR3 runs 16 residues. The germline gives CDR1 SEHNR, CDR2 FQNEAQ (reference sequence). Trimming took 1 base from V and 3 from J; bases not matched to a gene: 7. CDR3 residues: CASSLGAGEWEETQYF. As DNA, the CDR3 is TGTGCCAGCAGCTTAGGAGCGGGAGAGTGGGAAGAGACCCAGTACTTC.

V and J are TRBV29-1 and TRBJ1-1, with 9 nucleotides matching TRBD1. J gave up 6 bases and V 5 bases, and 13 bases lay outside the gene matches. Germline values: CDR1 SQVTM, CDR2 ANQGSEA. CDR3 length: 15 amino acids. CDR3 sequence (DNA): TGCAGCGTTAAATACCCGGGACAGGGTGGAGCTGAAGCTTTCTTT. The encoded protein is CSVKYPGQGGAEAFF.

The CDR3 region is CASSVASGHTTDTQYF. The CDR3 DNA reads as TGCGCCAGCAGCGTCGCTAGCGGCCACACCACAGATACGCAGTATTTT. The chain is built from TRBV5-1 and TRBJ2-3; TRBD2 agrees at 7 bases. V was pared by 4 bases and J by 2 bases, with 10 bases of the junction left unmatched. This CDR3 is 16 amino acids long. Germline V gene sequence: CDR1 SGHRS, CDR2 YFSETQ.

The J gene is TRBJ1-2, the V gene TRBV5-6; D is unclear. This CDR3 has 14 residues. The V gene's germline CDR1 is SGHDT and CDR2 YYEEEE. Between the trimmed V and J ends, which lost 0 bases and 6 bases, there was a span of 12 bases. CDR3 DNA: TGTGCCAGCAGCTTGGAGAGAGGGATACATGGCTACACCTTC. Protein sequence: CASSLERGIHGYTF. Variable domain in full (rest from reference TRBV5-6 and TRBJ1-2): DAGVTQSPTHLIKTRGQQVTLRCSPKSGHDTVSWYQQALGQGPQFIFQYYEEEERQRGNFPDRFSGHQFPNYSSELNVNALLLGDSALYLCASSLERGIHGYTFGSGTRLTVV.

This chain joins TRBV3-1 (or the pseudogene TRBV3-2) and TRBJ2-3; D perhaps matches TRBD1 (5 bases). CDR3 length equals 14 residues. V lost 4 bases and J 1 base, leaving 9 bases between the germline ends. Germline assignment: CDR1 LGHDT and CDR2 YNNKEL (reference sequence). DNA of the CDR3: TGTGCCAGCAGCCTCGTCAGGGGCACAGATACGCAGTATTTT. This gives the protein CASSLVRGTDTQYF.

The chain couples TRBV5-6 to TRBJ2-1, with no clear D. Trimming took off 0 bases at V and 10 bases at J, with 8 bases between the two ends. Per germline, CDR1 SGHDT and CDR2 YYEEEE. The CDR3 sequence is 12 residues long. CDR3 amino acids: CASSLAVWEQFF. The CDR3 nucleotides are TGTGCCAGCAGCTTGGCGGTGTGGGAGCAGTTCTTC.

The J gene is TRBJ2-2, the V gene TRBV5-8, with 16 nucleotides matching TRBD2. Trimming took 7 bases from V and 7 from J; bases not matched to a gene: 13. Germline V gene sequence: CDR1 SGHTS, CDR2 YDEGEE. The CDR3 covers 18 residues. CDR3 sequence (DNA): TGTGCCAGCGGACCCGGGACTAGCGGGGGGGCCGCTCTCGGGGAGCTGTTTTTT. Protein: CASGPGTSGGAALGELFF.

This rearrangement joins TRBV6-5 to TRBJ1-2; TRBD1 is a possible D gene (5 bases). This CDR3 contains 12 residues. Per germline, CDR1 MNHEY and CDR2 SVGAGI. Trimming pared 5 bases from V and 12 bases from J, leaving 16 bases between. The CDR3: CASSPSRVEDTF. CDR3 DNA: TGTGCCAGCAGTCCCAGCAGGGTGGAAGACACCTTC.

Only one count was recorded for this clone. The V gene is TRBV9, the J gene TRBJ2-1, with a weak D call TRBD1 (5 bases). CDR3 length: 14 residues. Germline V gene sequence: CDR1 SGDLS, CDR2 YYNGEE. V gave up 2 bases and J gave up 5 bases, with 11 bases separating them. CDR3 DNA sequence: TGTGCCAGCAGCGTGTTAGGGGCTAACAATGAGCAGTTCTTC. It specifies CASSVLGANNEQFF.

This clone was detected once. This sequence joins TRBV5-1 and TRBJ2-7, with D maybe TRBD2 (5 bases). V lost 6 bases, J lost 1 base, and 17 bases lay in between. Looked up from germline, CDR1 is SGHRS and CDR2 is YFSETQ. This CDR3 has 15 amino acids. This CDR3 is CASKPAVRTSYEQYF. The CDR3 DNA reads TGCGCCAGCAAGCCAGCCGTCAGGACTTCCTACGAGCAGTACTTC. Filled out from reference TRBV5-1 and TRBJ2-7, the complete variable domain reads KAGVTQTPRYLIKTRGQQVTLSCSPISGHRSVSWYQQTPGQGLQFLFEYFSETQRNKGNFPGRFSGRQFSNSRSEMNVSTLELGDSALYLCASKPAVRTSYEQYFGPGTRLTVT.